This T cell receptor beta chain was identified in a study of T cell responses to AZD1222 COVID-19 vaccine. General study results and limits: At 160-218 and 743-854, vaccine-associated CD4 TCRs were dominant, and they spanned spike. There were repertoire samples only from the period after the peak T cell response.

To note about this clone: Its target is not known.

Generated by immunoSEQ multiplex PCR, the TCRdb table keeps only in-frame clones and is missing some. The sample lists roughly 160,000 clones; approximately 94% were seen once. V lost 5 bases, J lost 7 bases, and 7 bases stayed unmatched. The CDR3 totals 14 residues. CDR1 is GTSNPN, CDR2 SVGIG, per germline (reference sequence). This TCR was sampled from an adult in good health. The chain joins TRBV30 to TRBJ1-3; 11 nucleotides line up with TRBD1. The sample was peripheral blood, taken on day 0 of AZD1222 vaccination. In DNA, the CDR3 is TGTGCCTGGGTGACCGGGACAGGGGGGAACACCATATATTTT. This translates into CAWVTGTGGNTIYF.